This T cell receptor (beta chain) is from a study of T cells in localized non-small cell lung cancer. CDR3 size: 10 residues. The germline V gene has CDR1 LNHDA and CDR2 SQIVND (reference sequence). Trimming removed 3 bases at V and 6 bases at J, with 2 bases between. The protocol was immunoSEQ multiplex PCR, while the TCRdb copy is restricted to in-frame clones and leaves out a portion. Of 70,000 to 90,000 clones listed, 65% to 85% are singletons. Study results and caveats: Adjacent uninvolved lung had the highest clonality, suggesting focused antigen responses. Among the top 100 tumor clones, a median around 57 appeared in adjacent lung.

Points on this clone: Its antigen remains unidentified.

The sequence was collected from a female donor over 55 with stage I lung adenocarcinoma. The chain links TRBV19 to TRBJ1-2; no firm D call. The sequences come from peripheral blood, collected before any cancer treatment. CDR3 DNA: TGTGCCAGTAGTATGAATGGCTACACCTTC. This translates into CASSMNGYTF. The full variable domain, rest sourced from reference TRBV19 and TRBJ1-2, is DGGITQSPKYLFRKEGQNVTLSCEQNLNHDAMYWYRQDPGQGLRLIYYSQIVNDFQKGDIAEGYSVSREKKESFPLTVTSAQKNPTAFYLCASSMNGYTFGSGTRLTVV.